This T cell receptor beta chain was documented in a study of blood T cell repertoires in COVID-19. In the study overall: The United States, Italy and Spain supplied acute and convalescent COVID-19 samples.

Per the study methods: Researchers report that nucleated cell counts were estimated from reference gene primer amplification. Clones were read by immunoSEQ multiplex PCR, and TCRdb kept only the in-frame ones, dropping some. V and J calls plus clone size are reproduced from that table; the DNA served to infer D and trimming. The sample lists fewer than 150,000 clones, about nine tenths seen once, with over 9.5% in the top ten. The source material was peripheral blood. The TCR sequence derives from a man between 50 and 59 years old with active or convalescent COVID-19.

CDR3 DNA: TGTGCCAGCAGTCCGTGGACAGGGCGAAGTGGCTACACCTTC. It yields the protein CASSPWTGRSGYTF. V is TRBV28 and J is TRBJ1-2; the match to TRBD1 covers 8 bases. Germline lookup yields CDR1 MDHEN and CDR2 SYDVKM. The trim removed 5 bases at V and 7 bases at J, leaving 9 bases unmatched. The length of the CDR3 is 14 residues.